These T cell receptor beta chains were read from a single sample in a study of T cells after posttransplantation cyclophosphamide. Repertoires were generated with immunoSEQ multiplex PCR, while TCRdb's copy carries only in-frame clones and drops some. The sample includes tens of thousands of clones, none of them occurring once. Sample: PBMCs. These receptors all stem from a woman aged 45-65 years in good health and a related stem cell transplant donor. The CDR3 runs from the conserved cysteine through the conserved F or W. Each record gives: V gene, D gene, J gene, clone size, CDR3 DNA, CDR3 protein. The D gene is left open where the match is weak. Clone size is not always given. Where it is, it says once, few, many or a class for expanded clones.

v_gene: TRBV6-1
d_gene: -
j_gene: TRBJ1-4
abundance: many
CDR3nt: TGTGCCAGCAGCGAACCGGACAGAACGAATGAAAAACTGTTTTTT
CDR3aa: CASSEPDRTNEKLFF

v_gene: TRBV7-2
d_gene: -
j_gene: TRBJ2-7
abundance: many
CDR3nt: TGTGCCAGCAGCTTAGCTTTCGGGACACTCACCTACGAGCAGTACTTC
CDR3aa: CASSLAFGTLTYEQYF

v_gene: TRBV11-3
d_gene: -
j_gene: TRBJ2-1
abundance: many
CDR3nt: TGTGCCAGCAGCCCTACGGGGGATGAGCAGTTCTTC
CDR3aa: CASSPTGDEQFF

v_gene: TRBV19
d_gene: TRBD1
j_gene: TRBJ1-2
abundance: many
CDR3nt: TGTGCCAGTACCACCCGGACAGGGGAGATAAATGGCTACACCTTC
CDR3aa: CASTTRTGEINGYTF

v_gene: TRBV4-3
d_gene: TRBD1
j_gene: TRBJ1-5
abundance: many
CDR3nt: TGCGCCAGCAGCCGCCAACAGGGGGGCAATCAGCCCCAGCATTTT
CDR3aa: CASSRQQGGNQPQHF

v_gene: TRBV5-1
d_gene: TRBD1
j_gene: TRBJ1-4
abundance: many
CDR3nt: TGCGCCAGCAGCTCGACAGGGGGAACTAATGAAAAACTGTTTTTT
CDR3aa: CASSSTGGTNEKLFF

v_gene: TRBV7-2
d_gene: TRBD2
j_gene: TRBJ2-1
abundance: many
CDR3nt: TGTGCCAGCACCCCTCGGCGGGGGGGTTACAATGAGCAGTTCTTC
CDR3aa: CASTPRRGGYNEQFF

v_gene: TRBV5-1
d_gene: -
j_gene: TRBJ2-3
abundance: many
CDR3nt: TGCGCCAGCAGGCCCGGGACTGGAACAGATACGCAGTATTTT
CDR3aa: CASRPGTGTDTQYF

v_gene: TRBV5-8
d_gene: -
j_gene: TRBJ1-1
abundance: many
CDR3nt: TGTGCCAGCTTCCACCCGGACACTGAAGCTTTCTTT
CDR3aa: CASFHPDTEAFF

v_gene: TRBV28
d_gene: -
j_gene: TRBJ2-7
abundance: many
CDR3nt: TGTGCCAGCAGTTTTCCTAACAGCATGTCCGAGCAGTACTTC
CDR3aa: CASSFPNSMSEQYF

v_gene: TRBV7-2
d_gene: TRBD1
j_gene: TRBJ2-5
abundance: few
CDR3nt: TGTGCCAGCAGCTACCAGGGGGCGGGGGAGACCCAGTACTTC
CDR3aa: CASSYQGAGETQYF

v_gene: TRBV6-1
d_gene: -
j_gene: TRBJ1-6
abundance: many
CDR3nt: TGTGCCAGCATCGGAGGGATCTCCTATAATTCACCCCTCCACTTT
CDR3aa: CASIGGISYNSPLHF

v_gene: TRBV9
d_gene: -
j_gene: TRBJ1-6
abundance: -
CDR3nt: TGTGCCAGCAGCCCCGACGGGGGTTATAATTCACCCCTCCACTTT
CDR3aa: CASSPDGGYNSPLHF

v_gene: TRBV4-1
d_gene: -
j_gene: TRBJ1-2
abundance: many
CDR3nt: TGCGCCAGCAGCCAAGCCAGGGGAGAAGGCGGCTACACCTTC
CDR3aa: CASSQARGEGGYTF

v_gene: TRBV11-2
d_gene: TRBD1
j_gene: TRBJ1-3
abundance: many
CDR3nt: TGTGCCAGCAGCCTGGACAGGGCGGACTCGAAAAGATTT
CDR3aa: CASSLDRADSKRF

v_gene: TRBV2
d_gene: -
j_gene: TRBJ1-5
abundance: many
CDR3nt: TGTGCCAGCAGTGAAGAAGGAGGGCATCAGCCCCAGCATTTT
CDR3aa: CASSEEGGHQPQHF

v_gene: TRBV19
d_gene: -
j_gene: TRBJ2-3
abundance: many
CDR3nt: TGTGCCAGTAGTATGGGCAGGCCGAGCACAGATACGCAGTATTTT
CDR3aa: CASSMGRPSTDTQYF

v_gene: TRBV6-4
d_gene: -
j_gene: TRBJ2-7
abundance: many
CDR3nt: TGTGCCAGCAGTGACCGGCCGGCGGGACCTTACGAGCAGTACTTC
CDR3aa: CASSDRPAGPYEQYF

v_gene: TRBV20-1
d_gene: TRBD1
j_gene: TRBJ1-2
abundance: many
CDR3nt: TGCAGTGCCACGGACAGGGGGGTCACCTTC
CDR3aa: CSATDRGVTF

v_gene: TRBV5-6
d_gene: TRBD2
j_gene: TRBJ2-3
abundance: many
CDR3nt: TGTGCCAGCAGCCAAAACCTAGCGGGGGGCACAGATACGCAGTATTTT
CDR3aa: CASSQNLAGGTDTQYF

v_gene: TRBV28
d_gene: TRBD1
j_gene: TRBJ1-5
abundance: few
CDR3nt: TGTGCCAGCAGTCCCTCGACAGGGGCCAGCAATCAGCCCCAGCATTTT
CDR3aa: CASSPSTGASNQPQHF

v_gene: TRBV5-1
d_gene: TRBD1
j_gene: TRBJ2-3
abundance: many
CDR3nt: TGCGCCAGCAGCTCGACCGGACAGGGCGGGTCAGATACGCAGTATTTT
CDR3aa: CASSSTGQGGSDTQYF

v_gene: TRBV18
d_gene: TRBD1
j_gene: TRBJ1-4
abundance: many
CDR3nt: TGTGCCAGCTCACCAGGGACAGACGAAAAACTGTTTTTT
CDR3aa: CASSPGTDEKLFF

v_gene: TRBV5-1
d_gene: TRBD1
j_gene: TRBJ1-1
abundance: many
CDR3nt: TGCGCCAGCAGCTTAACAGGGGAGCGTACTGAAGCTTTCTTT
CDR3aa: CASSLTGERTEAFF

v_gene: TRBV5-1
d_gene: -
j_gene: TRBJ1-6
abundance: many
CDR3nt: TGCGCCAGCAGCTTTGGGCAGGTCGGCTTCACCCTCCACTTT
CDR3aa: CASSFGQVGFTLHF

v_gene: TRBV18
d_gene: -
j_gene: TRBJ1-1
abundance: many
CDR3nt: TGTGCCAGCTCACCAAACTTGAACACTGAAGCTTTCTTT
CDR3aa: CASSPNLNTEAFF

v_gene: TRBV7-6
d_gene: TRBD1
j_gene: TRBJ1-1
abundance: many
CDR3nt: TGTGCCAGCAGCTCCGACAGGGTAGAGGTTTTCTTT
CDR3aa: CASSSDRVEVFF

v_gene: TRBV28
d_gene: TRBD1
j_gene: TRBJ2-1
abundance: many
CDR3nt: TGTGCCAGCAGTTCACCGGGACAGTACAATGAGCAGTTCTTC
CDR3aa: CASSSPGQYNEQFF

v_gene: TRBV30
d_gene: -
j_gene: TRBJ1-3
abundance: many
CDR3nt: TGTGCCTGGAGTGGGGCAGGGAACGCTGGAAACACCATATATTTT
CDR3aa: CAWSGAGNAGNTIYF

v_gene: TRBV27
d_gene: -
j_gene: TRBJ1-6
abundance: -
CDR3nt: TGTGCCAGCAGCCCGACGAGGCTCGATAATTCACCCCTCCACTTT
CDR3aa: CASSPTRLDNSPLHF

v_gene: TRBV4-3
d_gene: TRBD1
j_gene: TRBJ2-7
abundance: many
CDR3nt: TGCGCCAGCAGCGTCGACAGGGCGAGCTCCTACGAGCAGTACTTC
CDR3aa: CASSVDRASSYEQYF

v_gene: TRBV6-1
d_gene: -
j_gene: TRBJ2-7
abundance: many
CDR3nt: TGTGCCAGCTTAGAGCGACAGAGCTCCTACGAGCAGTACTTC
CDR3aa: CASLERQSSYEQYF

v_gene: TRBV6-1
d_gene: TRBD1
j_gene: TRBJ2-7
abundance: many
CDR3nt: TGTGCCAGCAGTGAATATTGGGACAGGGAGGCCTACGAGCAGTACTTC
CDR3aa: CASSEYWDREAYEQYF

v_gene: TRBV2
d_gene: TRBD1
j_gene: TRBJ1-6
abundance: -
CDR3nt: TGTGCCAGCAGTACAGGGGGCAATGGTTCCCCCCTCCACTTT
CDR3aa: CASSTGGNGSPLHF

v_gene: TRBV7-8
d_gene: TRBD1
j_gene: TRBJ2-7
abundance: many
CDR3nt: TGTGCCAGCAGCTTCGGCAGGGGGCTGGAGCAGTACTTC
CDR3aa: CASSFGRGLEQYF

v_gene: TRBV15
d_gene: -
j_gene: TRBJ1-1
abundance: many
CDR3nt: TGTGCCACCAGCAGAGATACGGGTAACACTGAAGCTTTCTTT
CDR3aa: CATSRDTGNTEAFF

v_gene: TRBV7-6
d_gene: -
j_gene: TRBJ1-1
abundance: many
CDR3nt: TGTGCCAGCAGCTTAGGGAGGGGTGATGAAGCTTTCTTT
CDR3aa: CASSLGRGDEAFF

v_gene: TRBV7-8
d_gene: -
j_gene: TRBJ2-3
abundance: many
CDR3nt: TGTGCCAGCAGCTTAGATGTAGCCGATACGCAGTATTTT
CDR3aa: CASSLDVADTQYF